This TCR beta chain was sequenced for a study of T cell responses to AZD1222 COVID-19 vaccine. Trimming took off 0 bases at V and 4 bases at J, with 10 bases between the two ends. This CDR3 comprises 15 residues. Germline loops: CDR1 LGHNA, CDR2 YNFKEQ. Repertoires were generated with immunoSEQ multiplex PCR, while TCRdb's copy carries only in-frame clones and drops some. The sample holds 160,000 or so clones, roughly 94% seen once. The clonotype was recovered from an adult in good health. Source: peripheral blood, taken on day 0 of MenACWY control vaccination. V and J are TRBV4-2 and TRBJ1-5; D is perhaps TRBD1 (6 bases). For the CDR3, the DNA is TGTGCCAGCAGCCAAGAACAGGGCCTTAATCAGCCCCAGCATTTT. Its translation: CASSQEQGLNQPQHF.